This T cell receptor (beta chain) was documented in a study of post-analysis software for immune sequencing data. Only a few counts were recorded for this clonotype. Its target is unknown. Findings of the study overall: Normalized Chao1 diversity was significantly reduced in patients versus controls. About 5 TRBV segments were more frequent in patients than controls; TRBV5-6, TRBV5-1 and TRBV20-1 belonged to this group.

The authors incorporated unique molecular identifiers into the TCR beta cDNA libraries. T cells numbering roughly 0.9 to 11 million gave rise to roughly 0.5 million cDNA molecules. TCRdb re-derived calls from the PCR reads in MiXCR, one entry per CDR3 protein. The data contain 650,000 to 900,000 distinct CDR3 sequences, around 46% of them seen just once; the ten biggest clones take up roughly 4.9%. CDR1 and CDR2 from the germline V gene are DFQATT and SNEGSKA (reference sequence). CDR3 length: 14 residues. The V and J ends lost 6 bases and 5 bases, in that order; junction bases with no gene match: 9.

The gene calls are TRBV20-1 and TRBJ2-7; 11 bases are shared with TRBD2. The sequence derives from a girl aged 5-17 years with multiple sclerosis. Sample: blood. CDR3: CSAPRASGRNEQYF. In DNA, the CDR3 is TGCAGTGCGCCCCGCGCTAGCGGGAGGAACGAGCAGTACTTC.